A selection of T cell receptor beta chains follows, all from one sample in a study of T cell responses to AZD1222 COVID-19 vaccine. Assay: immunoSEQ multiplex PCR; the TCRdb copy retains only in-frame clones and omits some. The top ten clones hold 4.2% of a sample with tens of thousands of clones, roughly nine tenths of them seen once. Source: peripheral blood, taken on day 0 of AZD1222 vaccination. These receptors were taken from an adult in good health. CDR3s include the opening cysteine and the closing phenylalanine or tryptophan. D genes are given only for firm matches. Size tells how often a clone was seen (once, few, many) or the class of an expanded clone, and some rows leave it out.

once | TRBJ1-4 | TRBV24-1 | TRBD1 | TGTGCCACCAGTGATCCCGGGACAGGGGGCGCGGAAGGCGAAAAACTGTTTTTT | CATSDPGTGGAEGEKLFF
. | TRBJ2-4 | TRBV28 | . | TGTGCCAGCAGTTCTCAGGTGGCGGCCAAAAACATTCAGTACTTC | CASSSQVAAKNIQYF
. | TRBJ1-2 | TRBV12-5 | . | TGTGCCAGTTCGCCTGGGGCAGGGGCAGGCTACACCTTC | CASSPGAGAGYTF
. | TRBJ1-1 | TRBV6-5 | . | TGTGCCAGCGGGGCAGGGGAGGACGCTGAAGCTTTCTTT | CASGAGEDAEAFF
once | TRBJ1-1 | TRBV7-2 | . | TGTGCCAGCAGCTTAGGGGGGGTAGGCACTGAAGCTTTCTTT | CASSLGGVGTEAFF
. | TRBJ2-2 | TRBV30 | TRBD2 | TGTGCTTGGTTAGCGGGAGAGATCACCGGGGAGCTGTTTTTT | CAWLAGEITGELFF
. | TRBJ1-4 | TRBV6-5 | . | TGTGCCAGCAGAGGGAGATGGGATAATGAAAAACTGTTTTTT | CASRGRWDNEKLFF
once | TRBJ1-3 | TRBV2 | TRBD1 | TGTGCCAGCGGCAGGGGGCGCGGAAACACCATATATTTT | CASGRGRGNTIYF
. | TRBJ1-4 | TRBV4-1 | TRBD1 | TGCGCCAGCAGCCATTGGGACAGAGACGATGAAAAACTGTTTTTT | CASSHWDRDDEKLFF
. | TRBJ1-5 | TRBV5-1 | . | TGCGCCAGCAGCTTGGGCTGGGGGGATAGCAATCAGCCCCAGCATTTT | CASSLGWGDSNQPQHF
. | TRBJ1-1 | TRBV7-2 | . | TGTGCCAGCAGCCCGGGGGGGGGAGCCGAGGCTGAAGCTTTCTTT | CASSPGGGAEAEAFF
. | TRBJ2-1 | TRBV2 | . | TGTGCCAGCAAGAGGGGGATCCTCTACAATGAGCAGTTCTTC | CASKRGILYNEQFF
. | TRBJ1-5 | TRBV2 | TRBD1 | TGTGCCAGCACCCTGAACAGGGGCGGACAGCCCCAGCATTTT | CASTLNRGGQPQHF